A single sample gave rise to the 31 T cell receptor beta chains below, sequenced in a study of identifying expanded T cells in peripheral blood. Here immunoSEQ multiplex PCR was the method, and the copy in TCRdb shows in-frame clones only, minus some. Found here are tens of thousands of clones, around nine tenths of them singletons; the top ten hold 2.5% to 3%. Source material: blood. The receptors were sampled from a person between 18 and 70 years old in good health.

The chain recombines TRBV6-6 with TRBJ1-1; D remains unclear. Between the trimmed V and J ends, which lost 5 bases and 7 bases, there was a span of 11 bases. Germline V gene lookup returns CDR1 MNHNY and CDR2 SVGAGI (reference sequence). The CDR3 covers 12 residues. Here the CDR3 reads CASSLSGGEAFF. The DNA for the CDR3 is TGTGCCAGCAGTCTATCGGGCGGTGAAGCTTTCTTT.

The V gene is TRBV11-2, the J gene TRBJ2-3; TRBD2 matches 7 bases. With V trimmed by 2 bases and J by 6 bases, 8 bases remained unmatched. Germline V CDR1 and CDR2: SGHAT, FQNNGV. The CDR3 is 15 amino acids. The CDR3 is CASSLFRGSLDTQYF. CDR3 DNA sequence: TGTGCCAGCAGCTTATTCCGCGGGAGCTTGGATACGCAGTATTTT.

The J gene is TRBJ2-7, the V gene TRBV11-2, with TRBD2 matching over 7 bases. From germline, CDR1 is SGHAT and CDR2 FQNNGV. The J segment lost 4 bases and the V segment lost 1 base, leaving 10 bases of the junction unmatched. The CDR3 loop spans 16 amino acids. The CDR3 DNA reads TGTGCCAGCAGCTTAGGCCCAGCGGGGCCCCAATACGAGCAGTACTTC. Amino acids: CASSLGPAGPQYEQYF.

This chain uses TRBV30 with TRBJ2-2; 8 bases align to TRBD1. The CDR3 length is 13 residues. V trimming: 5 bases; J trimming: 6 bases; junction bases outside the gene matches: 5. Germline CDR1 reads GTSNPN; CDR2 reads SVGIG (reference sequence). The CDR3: CAWRTGTAGELFF. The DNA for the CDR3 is TGTGCCTGGCGGACAGGGACGGCCGGGGAGCTGTTTTTT. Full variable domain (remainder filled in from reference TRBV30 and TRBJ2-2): SQTIHQWPATLVQPVGSPLSLECTVEGTSNPNLYWYRQAAGRGLQLLFYSVGIGQISSEVPQNLSASRPQDRQFILSSKKLLLSDSGFYLCAWRTGTAGELFFGEGSRLTVL.

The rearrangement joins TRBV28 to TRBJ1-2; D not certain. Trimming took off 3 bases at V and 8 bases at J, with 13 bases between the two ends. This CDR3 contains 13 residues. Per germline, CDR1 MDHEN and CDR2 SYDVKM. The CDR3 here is CASSFTGHGGYTF. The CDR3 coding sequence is TGTGCCAGCAGTTTTACGGGCCACGGAGGCTACACCTTC.

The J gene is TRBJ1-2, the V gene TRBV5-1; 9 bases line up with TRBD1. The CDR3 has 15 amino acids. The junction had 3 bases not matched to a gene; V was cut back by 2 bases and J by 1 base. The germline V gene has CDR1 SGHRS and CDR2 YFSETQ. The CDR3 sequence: CASSLGTGSNYGYTF. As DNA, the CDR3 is TGCGCCAGCAGCTTAGGGACAGGGAGTAACTATGGCTACACCTTC.

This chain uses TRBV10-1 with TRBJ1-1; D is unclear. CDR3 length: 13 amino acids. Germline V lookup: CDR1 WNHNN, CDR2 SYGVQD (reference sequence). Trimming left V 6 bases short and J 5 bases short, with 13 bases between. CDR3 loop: CASRYSHTTEAFF. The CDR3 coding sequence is TGCGCCAGCAGATACAGCCATACAACTGAAGCTTTCTTT.

The CDR3 spells CASSFRGGYTF. The CDR3, as DNA: TGTGCCAGCAGCTTTAGAGGCGGCTACACCTTC. The rearrangement links TRBV4-2 to TRBJ1-2; unclear D gene. The germline V and J ends were trimmed by 5 bases and 8 bases, with 9 bases remaining between them. This CDR3 comprises 11 residues. Germline CDR1 reads LGHNA; CDR2 reads YNFKEQ.

The CDR3 bases are TGTGCCAGCAGGGATACAGGGGGCGCGGAGACCCAGTACTTC. It yields the protein CASRDTGGAETQYF. The V gene is TRBV25-1, the J gene TRBJ2-5, with 9 bases fitting TRBD1. Germline lookup yields CDR1 MGHDK and CDR2 SYGVNS. The CDR3 extends over 14 amino acids. Unmatched junction bases numbered 7, after V lost 6 bases and J lost 5 bases.

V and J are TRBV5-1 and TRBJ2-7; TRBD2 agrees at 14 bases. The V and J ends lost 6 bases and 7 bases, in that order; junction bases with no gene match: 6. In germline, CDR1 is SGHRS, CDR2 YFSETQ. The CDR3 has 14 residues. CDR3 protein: CASMAGTSGGEQYF. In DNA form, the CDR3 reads TGCGCCAGCATGGCCGGGACTAGCGGGGGAGAGCAGTACTTC.

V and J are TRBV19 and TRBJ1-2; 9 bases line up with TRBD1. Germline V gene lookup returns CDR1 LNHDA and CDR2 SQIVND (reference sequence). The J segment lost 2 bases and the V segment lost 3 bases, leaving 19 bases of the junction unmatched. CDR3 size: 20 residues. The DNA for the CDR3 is TGTGCCAGTAGTATTATAGGAGGGACAGGGCGCGACCCTGGGAACTATGGCTACACCTTC. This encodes CASSIIGGTGRDPGNYGYTF.

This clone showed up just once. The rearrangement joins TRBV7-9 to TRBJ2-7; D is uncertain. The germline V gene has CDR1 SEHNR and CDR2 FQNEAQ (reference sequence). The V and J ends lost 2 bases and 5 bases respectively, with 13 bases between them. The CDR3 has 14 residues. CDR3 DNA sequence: TGTGCCAGCAGCTTAAACAAAGGGATTGACGAGCAGTACTTC. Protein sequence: CASSLNKGIDEQYF.

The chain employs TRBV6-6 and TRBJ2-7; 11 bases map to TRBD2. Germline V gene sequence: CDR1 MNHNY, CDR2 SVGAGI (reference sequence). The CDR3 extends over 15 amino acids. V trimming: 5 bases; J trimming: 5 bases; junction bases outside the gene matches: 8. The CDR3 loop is CASSKSIAGGHEQYF. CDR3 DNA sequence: TGTGCCAGCAGTAAATCTATAGCGGGGGGGCACGAGCAGTACTTC.

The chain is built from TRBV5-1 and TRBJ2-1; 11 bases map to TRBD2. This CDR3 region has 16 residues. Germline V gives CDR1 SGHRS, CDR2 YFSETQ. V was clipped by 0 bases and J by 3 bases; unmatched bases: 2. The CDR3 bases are TGCGCCAGCAGCTTGGGTCTAGCGGGGGGCTACAATGAGCAGTTCTTC. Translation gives CASSLGLAGGYNEQFF.

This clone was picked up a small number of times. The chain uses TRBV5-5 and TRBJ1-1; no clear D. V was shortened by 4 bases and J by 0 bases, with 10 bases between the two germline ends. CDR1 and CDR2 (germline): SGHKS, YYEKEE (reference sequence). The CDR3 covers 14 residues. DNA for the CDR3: TGTGCCAGCAGCCTACAGCTTATGAACACTGAAGCTTTCTTT. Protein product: CASSLQLMNTEAFF.

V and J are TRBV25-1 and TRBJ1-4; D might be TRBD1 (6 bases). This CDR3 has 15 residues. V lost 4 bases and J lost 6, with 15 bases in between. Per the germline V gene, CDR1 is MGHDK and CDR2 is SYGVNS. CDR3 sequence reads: CASSASKGTYEKLFF. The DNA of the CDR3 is TGTGCCAGCAGTGCCTCGAAGGGGACATATGAAAAACTGTTTTTT.

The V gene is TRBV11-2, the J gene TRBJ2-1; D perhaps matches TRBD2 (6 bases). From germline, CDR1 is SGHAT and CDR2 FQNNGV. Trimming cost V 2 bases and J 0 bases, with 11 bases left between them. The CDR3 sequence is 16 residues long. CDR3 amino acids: CASSLRGFSSYNEQFF. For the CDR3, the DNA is TGTGCCAGCAGCTTACGGGGGTTCAGCTCCTACAATGAGCAGTTCTTC. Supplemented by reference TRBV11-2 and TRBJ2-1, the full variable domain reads EAGVAQSPRYKIIEKRQSVAFWCNPISGHATLYWYQQILGQGPKLLIQFQNNGVVDDSQLPKDRFSAERLKGVDSTLKIQPAKLEDSAVYLCASSLRGFSSYNEQFFGPGTRLTVL.

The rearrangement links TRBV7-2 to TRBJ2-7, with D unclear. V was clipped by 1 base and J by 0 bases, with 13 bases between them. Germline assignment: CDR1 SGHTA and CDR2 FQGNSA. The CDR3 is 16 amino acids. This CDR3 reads CASSLVPDLSSYEQYF. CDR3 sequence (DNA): TGTGCCAGCAGCTTAGTACCGGACCTGAGCTCCTACGAGCAGTACTTC. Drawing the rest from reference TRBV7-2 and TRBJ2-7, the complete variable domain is GAGVSQSPSNKVTEKGKDVELRCDPISGHTALYWYRQSLGQGLEFLIYFQGNSAPDKSGLPSDRFSAERTGGSVSTLTIQRTQQEDSAVYLCASSLVPDLSSYEQYFGPGTRLTVT.

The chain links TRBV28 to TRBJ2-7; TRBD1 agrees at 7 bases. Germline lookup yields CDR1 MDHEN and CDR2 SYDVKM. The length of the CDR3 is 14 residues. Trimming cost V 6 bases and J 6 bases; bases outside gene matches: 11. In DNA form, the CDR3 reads TGTGCCAGCAGCGTGACAGGGTGGGGTGGCGAGCAGTACTTC. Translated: CASSVTGWGGEQYF.

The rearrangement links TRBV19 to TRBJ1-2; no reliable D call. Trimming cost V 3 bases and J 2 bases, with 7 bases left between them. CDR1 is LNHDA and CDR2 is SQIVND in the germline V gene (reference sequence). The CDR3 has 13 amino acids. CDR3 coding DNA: TGTGCCAGTAGTATGCATACGAACTATGGCTACACCTTC. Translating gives CASSMHTNYGYTF.

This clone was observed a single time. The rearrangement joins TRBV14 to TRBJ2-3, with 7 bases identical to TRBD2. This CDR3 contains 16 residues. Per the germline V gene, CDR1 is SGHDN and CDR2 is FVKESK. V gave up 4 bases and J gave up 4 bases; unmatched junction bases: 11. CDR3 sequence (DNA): TGTGCCAGCAGCCGCCGACTAGCAGTTCCCCCAGATACGCAGTATTTT. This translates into CASSRRLAVPPDTQYF.

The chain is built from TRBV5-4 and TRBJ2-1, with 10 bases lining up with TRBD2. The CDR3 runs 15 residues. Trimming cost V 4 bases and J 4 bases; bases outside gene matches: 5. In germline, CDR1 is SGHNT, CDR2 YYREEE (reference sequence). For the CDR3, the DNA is TGTGCCAGCAGCAGGACTAGCGGAGTATACAATGAGCAGTTCTTC. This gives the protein CASSRTSGVYNEQFF.

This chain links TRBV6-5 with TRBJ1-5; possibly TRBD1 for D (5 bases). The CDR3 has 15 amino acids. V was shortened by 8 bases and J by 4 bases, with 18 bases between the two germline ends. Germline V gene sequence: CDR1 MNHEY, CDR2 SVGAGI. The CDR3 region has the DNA TGTGCCAGCCGGAGGAAAGTGGGGGGTAATCAGCCCCAGCATTTT. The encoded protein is CASRRKVGGNQPQHF.

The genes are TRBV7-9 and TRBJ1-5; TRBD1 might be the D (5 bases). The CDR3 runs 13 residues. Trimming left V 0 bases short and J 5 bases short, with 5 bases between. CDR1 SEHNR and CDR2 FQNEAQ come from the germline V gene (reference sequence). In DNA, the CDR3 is TGTGCCAGCAGCTTAGCGGGGGATCAGCCCCAGCATTTT. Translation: CASSLAGDQPQHF.

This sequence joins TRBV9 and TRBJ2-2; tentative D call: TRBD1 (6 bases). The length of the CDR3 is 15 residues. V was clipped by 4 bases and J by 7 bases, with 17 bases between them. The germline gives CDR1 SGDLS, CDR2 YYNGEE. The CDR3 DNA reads TGTGCCAGCAGCACCCGACAGGTCTCGGACGGGGAGCTGTTTTTT. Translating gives CASSTRQVSDGELFF.

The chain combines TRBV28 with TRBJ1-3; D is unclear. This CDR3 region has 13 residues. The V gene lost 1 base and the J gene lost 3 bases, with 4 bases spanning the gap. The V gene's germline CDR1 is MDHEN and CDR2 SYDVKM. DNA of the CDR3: TGTGCCAGCAGTTTATCAAGTGGAAACACCATATATTTT. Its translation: CASSLSSGNTIYF.

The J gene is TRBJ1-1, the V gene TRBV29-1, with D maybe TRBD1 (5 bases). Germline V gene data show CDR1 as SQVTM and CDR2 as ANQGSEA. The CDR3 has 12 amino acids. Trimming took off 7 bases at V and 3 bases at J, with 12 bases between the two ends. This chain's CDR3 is CSGAGSDTEAFF. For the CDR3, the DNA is TGCAGCGGCGCAGGGAGCGACACTGAAGCTTTCTTT.

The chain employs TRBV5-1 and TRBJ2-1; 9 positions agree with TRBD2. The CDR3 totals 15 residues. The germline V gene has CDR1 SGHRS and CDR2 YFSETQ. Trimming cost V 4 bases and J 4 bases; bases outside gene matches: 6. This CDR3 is CASSTAGGNYNEQFF. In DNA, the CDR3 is TGCGCCAGCAGCACCGCGGGAGGGAATTACAATGAGCAGTTCTTC.

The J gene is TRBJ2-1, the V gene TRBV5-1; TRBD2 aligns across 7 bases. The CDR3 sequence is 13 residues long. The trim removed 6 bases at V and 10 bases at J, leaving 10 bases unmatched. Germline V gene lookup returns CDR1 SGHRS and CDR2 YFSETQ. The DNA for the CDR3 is TGCGCCAGCAAAAGAGGGGAGGGCGAAGAGCAGTTCTTC. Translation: CASKRGEGEEQFF.

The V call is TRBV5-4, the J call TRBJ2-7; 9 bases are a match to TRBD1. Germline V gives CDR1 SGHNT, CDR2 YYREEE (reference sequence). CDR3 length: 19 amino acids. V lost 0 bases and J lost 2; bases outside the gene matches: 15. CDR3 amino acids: CASSLAPNPGQGVPYEQYF. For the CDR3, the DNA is TGTGCCAGCAGCTTGGCGCCAAACCCGGGACAGGGAGTTCCCTACGAGCAGTACTTC.

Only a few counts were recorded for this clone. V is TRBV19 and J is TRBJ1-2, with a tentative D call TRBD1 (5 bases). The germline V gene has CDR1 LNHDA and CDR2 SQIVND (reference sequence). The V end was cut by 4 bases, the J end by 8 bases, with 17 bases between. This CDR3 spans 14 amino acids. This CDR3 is CASSTSARERGYTF. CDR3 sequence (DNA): TGTGCCAGTAGTACTTCCGCCAGGGAGAGGGGCTACACCTTC.